The 18 T cell receptor beta chains in this list originate from one sample, sequenced in a study of T cell responses to AZD1222 COVID-19 vaccine. Measured with immunoSEQ multiplex PCR; TCRdb has only the in-frame clones, and not every one. The sample carries more than 150,000 clones, 94% recorded once. The material sequenced was peripheral blood, taken on day 0 of AZD1222 vaccination. The receptor source for this set is an adult in good health.

The rearrangement links TRBV6-1 to TRBJ2-5, with D uncertain. This CDR3 region has 11 residues. Germline V gene lookup returns CDR1 MNHNS and CDR2 SASEGT. The V and J ends lost 3 bases and 5 bases respectively, with 4 bases between them. The DNA for the CDR3 is TGTGCCAGCAGTGATAGTGAGACCCAGTACTTC. As protein: CASSDSETQYF.

The chain uses TRBV14 and TRBJ1-1; D is ambiguous. This CDR3 spans 15 amino acids. CDR1 and CDR2 (germline): SGHDN, FVKESK. The ends were cut back, 1 base at V and 5 bases at J, with 14 bases in the middle. CDR3: CASSQVAGKFTEAFF. The CDR3 region has the DNA TGTGCCAGCAGCCAAGTAGCCGGTAAATTTACTGAAGCTTTCTTT.

This clone was counted once. The chain carries TRBV5-1 and TRBJ1-2, with D unclear. There are 14 residues in the CDR3. V was clipped by 4 bases and J by 5 bases, with 15 bases between them. Germline lookup yields CDR1 SGHRS and CDR2 YFSETQ. The CDR3 loop is CASSPPAFPYGYTF. In DNA, the CDR3 is TGCGCCAGCAGCCCCCCAGCCTTTCCTTATGGCTACACCTTC.

The chain uses TRBV4-1 and TRBJ1-1, with D maybe TRBD1 (5 bases). CDR1 is MGHRA and CDR2 is YSYEKL in the germline V gene. The CDR3 covers 14 residues. Trimming pared 0 bases from V and 4 bases from J, leaving 9 bases between. As DNA, the CDR3 is TGCGCCAGCAGCCAAGAATCAGGGATCACTGAAGCTTTCTTT. Its protein product is CASSQESGITEAFF.

The V gene is TRBV19, the J gene TRBJ1-1; tentatively, D is TRBD1 (6 bases). The CDR3 has 16 amino acids. The V end lost 7 bases, the J end lost 4 bases, and 22 bases lay between the germline ends. Germline-derived CDR1 and CDR2 are LNHDA and SQIVND (reference sequence). For the CDR3, the DNA is TGTGCCAGTATGGACAGCCCTATGGACCTAAGCACTGAAGCTTTCTTT. The encoded protein is CASMDSPMDLSTEAFF.

V is TRBV7-9 and J is TRBJ1-3, with TRBD1 as a possible D gene (5 bases). Per germline, CDR1 SEHNR and CDR2 FQNEAQ (reference sequence). The V gene lost 3 bases and the J gene lost 0 bases, with 12 bases spanning the gap. The CDR3 runs to 16 residues. In nucleotides, the CDR3 is TGTGCCAGCAGCTTTGGTCAGGGACCCTCTGGAAACACCATATATTTT. It translates to CASSFGQGPSGNTIYF. The whole variable domain, remainder taken from reference TRBV7-9 and TRBJ1-3, is DTGVSQNPRHKITKRGQNVTFRCDPISEHNRLYWYRQTLGQGPEFLTYFQNEAQLEKSRLLSDRFSAERPKGSFSTLEIQRTEQGDSAMYLCASSFGQGPSGNTIYFGEGSWLTVV.

The V gene is TRBV5-1, the J gene TRBJ1-1, with D possibly being TRBD1 (6 bases). The CDR3 runs 17 residues. Looked up from germline, CDR1 is SGHRS and CDR2 is YFSETQ. Trimming stripped 3 bases from V and 3 bases from J, with 21 bases between. Written as DNA, the CDR3 is TGCGCCAGCAGCTCGACAGGACTAGGAATAGGAGACACTGAAGCTTTCTTT. It yields the protein CASSSTGLGIGDTEAFF.

The genes are TRBV7-3 and TRBJ2-2, with a possible D match to TRBD1 (6 bases). The CDR3 is 15 amino acids. Germline loops: CDR1 SGHTA, CDR2 FQGTGA. V was clipped by 2 bases and J by 0 bases, with 7 bases between them. For the CDR3, the DNA is TGTGCCAGCAGCTTAGGGACATCGAACACCGGGGAGCTGTTTTTT. Translated, it gives CASSLGTSNTGELFF.

This chain links TRBV7-6 with TRBJ2-2; weak D call: TRBD2 (5 bases). CDR3 length: 15 residues. Trimming left V 4 bases short and J 0 bases short, with 9 bases between. Germline V gives CDR1 SGHVS, CDR2 FNYEAQ. The CDR3 sequence: CASSSRRANTGELFF. DNA of the CDR3: TGTGCCAGCAGCTCTAGGCGGGCGAACACCGGGGAGCTGTTTTTT. The full variable domain, completed using reference TRBV7-6 and TRBJ2-2, is GAGVSQSPRYKVTKRGQDVALRCDPISGHVSLYWYRQALGQGPEFLTYFNYEAQQDKSGLPNDRFSAERPEGSISTLTIQRTEQRDSAMYRCASSSRRANTGELFFGEGSRLTVL.

Points on this clone: This may come from a read error, since a much larger clone is one base off. CDR3 in DNA: TGTGCCACCAGCAAACAAGAGACCCAGTACTTC. It yields the protein CATSKQETQYF. The V call is TRBV24-1, the J call TRBJ2-5; no definite D call. The CDR3 has 11 residues. The germline V and J ends were trimmed by 7 bases and 2 bases, with 4 bases remaining between them. CDR1 and CDR2 (germline): KGHDR, SFDVKD.

The chain has TRBV10-3 and TRBJ1-2; D might be TRBD1 (5 bases). The CDR3 is made up of 13 amino acids. With 5 bases removed from V and 4 bases from J, the gap between germline ends came to 11 bases. Germline CDR1 ENHRY, CDR2 SYGVKD. CDR3 sequence reads: CAISLDTFYGYTF. CDR3 sequence (DNA): TGTGCCATCAGTTTGGACACGTTCTATGGCTACACCTTC.

V gene TRBV28 combines with J gene TRBJ1-6, with 8 nucleotides matching TRBD1. Germline CDR1 and CDR2: MDHEN and SYDVKM. The CDR3 is made up of 14 amino acids. V dropped 7 bases and J dropped 5; count of bases not matched to a gene: 4. CDR3 protein: CASKTGGNNSPLHF. The CDR3 nucleotides read TGTGCCAGCAAAACAGGGGGGAATAATTCACCCCTCCACTTT.

J is TRBJ1-2 and V is TRBV2, with a weak D call TRBD1 (6 bases). Per germline, CDR1 SNHLY and CDR2 FYNNEI. V was shortened by 6 bases and J by 1 base, with 12 bases between the two germline ends. The CDR3 extends over 14 amino acids. The CDR3 bases are TGTGCCAGCAGGGAACGGACAGTTAACTATGGCTACACCTTC. Protein: CASRERTVNYGYTF.

V usage is TRBV18 and J usage is TRBJ2-5; no clear D gene. The CDR3 contains 10 residues. V dropped 4 bases and J dropped 3 bases, with 0 bases sitting between them. Germline V gene data show CDR1 as KGHSH and CDR2 as LQKENI. The CDR3 coding sequence is TGTGCCAGCTCACAAGAGACCCAGTACTTC. Its translation is CASSQETQYF. Based on the CDR3 plus reference TRBV18 and TRBJ2-5, the full variable domain is NAGVMQNPRHLVRRRGQEARLRCSPMKGHSHVYWYRQLPEEGLKFMVYLQKENIIDESGMPKERFSAEFPKEGPSILRIQQVVRGDSAAYFCASSQETQYFGPGTRLLVL.

The gene calls are TRBV5-6 and TRBJ2-1; 11 bases agree with TRBD2. Germline V gene data show CDR1 as SGHDT and CDR2 as YYEEEE. After removal of 1 base from V and 3 bases from J, the junction contained 9 bases not matched to a gene. This CDR3 is 18 amino acids long. CDR3 loop: CASSLSSLAGALYNEQFF. For the CDR3, the DNA is TGTGCCAGCAGCTTGAGTTCACTAGCGGGAGCTCTCTACAATGAGCAGTTCTTC.

This clone is classed as medium-sized. V usage is TRBV10-3 and J usage is TRBJ1-5, with a possible D match to TRBD1 (6 bases). The CDR3 is 14 residues long. Between the trimmed V and J ends, which lost 8 bases and 4 bases, there was a span of 15 bases. Germline V gene lookup returns CDR1 ENHRY and CDR2 SYGVKD. The CDR3 loop is CAIGADRKNQPQHF. CDR3 coding DNA: TGTGCCATCGGGGCGGACAGAAAAAATCAGCCCCAGCATTTT.

The chain has TRBV12-3 or TRBV12-4 and TRBJ1-1; D is undetermined. V was cut by 2 bases and J by 3 bases, with 7 bases left in between. The CDR3 consists of 13 residues. This CDR3 reads CASSLLRDTEAFF. Written as DNA, the CDR3 is TGTGCCAGCAGTTTACTGAGGGACACTGAAGCTTTCTTT.

The CDR3 is CASSFTNGPTNEKLFF. The CDR3 bases are TGTGCCAGCAGCTTTACAAACGGGCCAACTAATGAAAAACTGTTTTTT. J is TRBJ1-4 and V is TRBV5-4; D is unclear. Germline values: CDR1 SGHNT, CDR2 YYREEE (reference sequence). V was shortened by 2 bases and J by 0 bases, with 11 bases between the two germline ends. This CDR3 region has 16 residues.